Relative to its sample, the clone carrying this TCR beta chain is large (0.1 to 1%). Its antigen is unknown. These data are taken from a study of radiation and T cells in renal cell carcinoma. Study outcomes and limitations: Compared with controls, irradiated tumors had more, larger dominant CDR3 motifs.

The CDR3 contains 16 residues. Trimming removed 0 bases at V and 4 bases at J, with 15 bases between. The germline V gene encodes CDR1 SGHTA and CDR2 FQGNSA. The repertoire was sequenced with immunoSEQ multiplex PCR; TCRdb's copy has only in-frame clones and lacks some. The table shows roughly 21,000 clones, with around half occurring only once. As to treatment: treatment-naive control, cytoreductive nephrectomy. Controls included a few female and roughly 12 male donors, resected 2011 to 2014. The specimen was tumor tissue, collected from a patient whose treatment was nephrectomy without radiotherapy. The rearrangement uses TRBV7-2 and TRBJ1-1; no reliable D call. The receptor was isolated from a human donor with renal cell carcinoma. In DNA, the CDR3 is TGTGCCAGCAGCTTAGCCGGCAGGACGCAGCGCACTGAAGCTTTCTTT. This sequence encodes CASSLAGRTQRTEAFF.